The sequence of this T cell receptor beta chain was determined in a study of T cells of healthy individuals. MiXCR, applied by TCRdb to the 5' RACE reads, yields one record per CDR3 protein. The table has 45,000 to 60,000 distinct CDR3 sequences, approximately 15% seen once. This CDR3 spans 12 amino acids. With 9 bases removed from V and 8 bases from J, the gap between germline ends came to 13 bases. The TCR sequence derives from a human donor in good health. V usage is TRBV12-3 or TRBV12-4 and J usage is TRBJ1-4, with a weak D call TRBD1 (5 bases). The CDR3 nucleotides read TGTGCCAGTGCTAGGGGCGGAGAAAAACTGTTTTTT. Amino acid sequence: CASARGGEKLFF.